Detailed here is one TCR beta chain. These data are taken from a study of prognosis after radiotherapy for stage I lung cancer. The germline CDR1 and CDR2 sequences are SGHDT and YYEEEE. Trimming cost V 2 bases and J 5 bases, with 16 bases left between them. The CDR3 loop spans 16 amino acids. TCR beta CDR3 amplification from genomic DNA was performed by two-round multiplex PCR. Each TRBV and TRBJ gene had its own primer in the first PCR round. TCRdb reprocessed the multiplex PCR reads via MiXCR and lists one record per CDR3 protein. This sample carries around 60,000 distinct CDR3 sequences, more than 20% of them seen once, and the ten largest clones take 6.5% to 8.5%.

The specimen comprised PBMCs, sampled before or after stereotactic body radiation therapy (not recorded which). This clonotype originated in a donor over 45 with non-small cell lung cancer. V and J are TRBV5-6 and TRBJ2-2, with D perhaps TRBD1 (5 bases). The CDR3 here is CASSFAGREETGELFF. CDR3 DNA sequence: TGTGCCAGCAGCTTTGCTGGCAGGGAAGAGACCGGGGAGCTGTTTTTT. The full variable domain, in which reference TRBV5-6 and TRBJ2-2 provide the parts outside the CDR3, is DAGVTQSPTHLIKTRGQQVTLRCSPKSGHDTVSWYQQALGQGPQFIFQYYEEEERQRGNFPDRFSGHQFPNYSSELNVNALLLGDSALYLCASSFAGREETGELFFGEGSRLTVL.